This T cell receptor beta chain was profiled in a study of blood T cell repertoires in COVID-19. Original processing methods: Estimates of nucleated cell counts were drawn from the amplification of reference gene primers. The protocol was immunoSEQ multiplex PCR, while the TCRdb copy is restricted to in-frame clones and leaves out a portion. V and J calls plus clone size are reproduced from that table; the DNA served to infer D and trimming. The sample records 450,000 or so clones, around nine tenths being singletons. The CDR3 has 14 amino acids. From germline, CDR1 is SGHNT and CDR2 YYREEE (reference sequence). V was clipped by 2 bases and J by 3 bases; unmatched bases: 3. Seattle patients were enrolled during active infection and followed longitudinally.

The material sequenced was peripheral blood. This clonotype was sampled from a man between 18 and 29 years old with COVID-19, enrolled during active disease. The chain employs TRBV5-4 and TRBJ2-7; 9 bases line up with TRBD1. The CDR3 loop is CASSLTGGDYEQYF. As DNA, the CDR3 is TGTGCCAGCAGCTTAACAGGGGGCGACTACGAGCAGTACTTC.